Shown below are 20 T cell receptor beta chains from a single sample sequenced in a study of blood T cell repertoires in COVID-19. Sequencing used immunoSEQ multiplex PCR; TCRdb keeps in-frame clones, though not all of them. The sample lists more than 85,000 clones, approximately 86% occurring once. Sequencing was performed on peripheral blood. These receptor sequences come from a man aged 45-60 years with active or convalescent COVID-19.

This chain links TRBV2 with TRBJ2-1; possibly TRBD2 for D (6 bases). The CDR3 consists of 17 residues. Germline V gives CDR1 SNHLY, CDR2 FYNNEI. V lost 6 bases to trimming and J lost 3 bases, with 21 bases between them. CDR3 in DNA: TGTGCCAGCAGAGCCACTAGCCTTTTCCCCAACTACAATGAGCAGTTCTTC. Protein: CASRATSLFPNYNEQFF.

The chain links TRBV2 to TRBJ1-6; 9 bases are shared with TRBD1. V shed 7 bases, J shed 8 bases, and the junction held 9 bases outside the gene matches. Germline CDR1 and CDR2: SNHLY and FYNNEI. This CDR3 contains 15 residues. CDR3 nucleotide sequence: TGTGCCAGCAAATTACAGGGGGCAGGTTATTCACCCCTCCACTTT. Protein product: CASKLQGAGYSPLHF.

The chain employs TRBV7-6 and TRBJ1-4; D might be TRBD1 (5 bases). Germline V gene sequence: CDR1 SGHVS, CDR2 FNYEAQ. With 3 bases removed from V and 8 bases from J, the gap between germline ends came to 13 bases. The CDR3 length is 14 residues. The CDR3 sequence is CASSFNEGHEKLFF. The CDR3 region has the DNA TGTGCCAGCAGCTTTAATGAAGGACACGAAAAACTGTTTTTT.

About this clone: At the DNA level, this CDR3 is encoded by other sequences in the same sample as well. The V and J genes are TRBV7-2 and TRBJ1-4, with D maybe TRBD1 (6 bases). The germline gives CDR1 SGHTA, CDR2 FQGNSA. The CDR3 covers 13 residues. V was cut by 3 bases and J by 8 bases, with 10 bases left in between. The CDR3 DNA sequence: TGTGCCAGCAGCTTGGGCCAGGGGGAAAAACTGTTTTTT. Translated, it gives CASSLGQGEKLFF.

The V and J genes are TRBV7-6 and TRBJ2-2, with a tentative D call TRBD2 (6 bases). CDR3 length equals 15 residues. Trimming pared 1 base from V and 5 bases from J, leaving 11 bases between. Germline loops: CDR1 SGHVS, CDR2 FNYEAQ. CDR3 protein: CASSLGQGGTGELFF. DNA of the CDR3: TGTGCCAGCAGCTTAGGGCAGGGAGGAACCGGGGAGCTGTTTTTT.

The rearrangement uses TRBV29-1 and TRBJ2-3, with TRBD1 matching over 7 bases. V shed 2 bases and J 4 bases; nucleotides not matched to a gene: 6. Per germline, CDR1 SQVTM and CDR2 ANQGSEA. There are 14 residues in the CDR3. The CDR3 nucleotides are TGCAGCGTTGAAACCGACAGGGTACCAGATACGCAGTATTTT. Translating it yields CSVETDRVPDTQYF.

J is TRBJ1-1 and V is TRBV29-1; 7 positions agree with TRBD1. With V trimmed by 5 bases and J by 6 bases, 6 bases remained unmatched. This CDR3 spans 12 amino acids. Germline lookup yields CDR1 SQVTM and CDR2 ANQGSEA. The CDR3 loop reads CSVSRQGAEAFF. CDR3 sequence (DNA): TGCAGCGTTTCTCGACAGGGCGCTGAAGCTTTCTTT.

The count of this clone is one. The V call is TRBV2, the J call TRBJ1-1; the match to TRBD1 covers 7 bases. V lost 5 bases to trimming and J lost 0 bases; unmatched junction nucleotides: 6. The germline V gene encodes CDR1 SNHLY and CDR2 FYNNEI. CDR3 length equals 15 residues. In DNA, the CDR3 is TGTGCCAGCAGTAACCAGGGGGTCATGAACACTGAAGCTTTCTTT. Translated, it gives CASSNQGVMNTEAFF. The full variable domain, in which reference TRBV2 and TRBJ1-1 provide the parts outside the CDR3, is EPEVTQTPSHQVTQMGQEVILRCVPISNHLYFYWYRQILGQKVEFLVSFYNNEISEKSEIFDDQFSVERPDGSNFTLKIRSTKLEDSAMYFCASSNQGVMNTEAFFGQGTRLTVV.

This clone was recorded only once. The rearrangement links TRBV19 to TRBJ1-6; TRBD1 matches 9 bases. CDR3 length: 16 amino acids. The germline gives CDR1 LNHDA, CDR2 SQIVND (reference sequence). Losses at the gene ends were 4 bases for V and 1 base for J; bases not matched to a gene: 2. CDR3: CASSTGQGSYNSPLHF. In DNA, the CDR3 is TGTGCCAGTAGTACCGGACAGGGGTCCTATAATTCACCCCTCCACTTT.

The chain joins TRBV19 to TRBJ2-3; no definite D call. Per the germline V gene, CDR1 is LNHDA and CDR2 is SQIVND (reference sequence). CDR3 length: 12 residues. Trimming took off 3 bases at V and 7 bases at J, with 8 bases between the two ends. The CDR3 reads CASSIPPNTQYF. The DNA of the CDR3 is TGTGCCAGTAGTATCCCCCCAAATACGCAGTATTTT.

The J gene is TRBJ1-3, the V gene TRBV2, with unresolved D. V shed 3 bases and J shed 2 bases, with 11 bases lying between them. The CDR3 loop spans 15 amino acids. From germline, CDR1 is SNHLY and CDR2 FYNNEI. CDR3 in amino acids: CASSDIALAGNTIYF. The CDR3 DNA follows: TGTGCCAGCAGTGACATTGCCCTAGCTGGAAACACCATATATTTT.

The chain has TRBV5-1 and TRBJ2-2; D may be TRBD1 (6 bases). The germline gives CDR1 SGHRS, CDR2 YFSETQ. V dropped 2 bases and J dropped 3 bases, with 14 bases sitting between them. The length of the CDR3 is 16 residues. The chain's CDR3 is CASSLDGGRDTGELFF. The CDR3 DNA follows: TGCGCCAGCAGCTTAGATGGGGGCCGGGACACCGGGGAGCTGTTTTTT.

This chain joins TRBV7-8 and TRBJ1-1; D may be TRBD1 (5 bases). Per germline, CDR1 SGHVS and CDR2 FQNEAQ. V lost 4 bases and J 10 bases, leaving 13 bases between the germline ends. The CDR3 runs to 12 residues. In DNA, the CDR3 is TGTGCCAGCAGCTCTCAGGGCTTTAGAGCTTTCTTT. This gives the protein CASSSQGFRAFF.

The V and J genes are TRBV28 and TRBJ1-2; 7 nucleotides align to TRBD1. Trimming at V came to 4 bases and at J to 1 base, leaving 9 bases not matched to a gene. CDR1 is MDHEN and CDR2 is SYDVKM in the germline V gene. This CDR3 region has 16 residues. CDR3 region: CASSSFPGQDNYGYTF. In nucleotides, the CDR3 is TGTGCCAGCAGTTCCTTTCCCGGACAGGATAACTATGGCTACACCTTC.

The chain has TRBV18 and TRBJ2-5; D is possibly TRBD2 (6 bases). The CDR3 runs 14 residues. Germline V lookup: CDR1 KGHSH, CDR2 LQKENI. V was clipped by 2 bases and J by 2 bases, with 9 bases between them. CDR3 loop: CASSPGTVQETQYF. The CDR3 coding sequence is TGTGCCAGCTCACCAGGGACTGTTCAAGAGACCCAGTACTTC.

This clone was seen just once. Here the CDR3 DNA reads TGTGCCAGCGGGGGGACTACGTTCCGATACAATGAGCAGTTCTTC. Its protein product is CASGGTTFRYNEQFF. V and J are TRBV3-1 (or the pseudogene TRBV3-2) and TRBJ2-1, with 7 bases fitting TRBD2. Germline V CDR1 and CDR2: LGHDT, YNNKEL (reference sequence). The V gene end was trimmed by 8 bases and the J gene end by 4 bases; junction bases not matched to a gene: 11. The CDR3 spans 15 residues.

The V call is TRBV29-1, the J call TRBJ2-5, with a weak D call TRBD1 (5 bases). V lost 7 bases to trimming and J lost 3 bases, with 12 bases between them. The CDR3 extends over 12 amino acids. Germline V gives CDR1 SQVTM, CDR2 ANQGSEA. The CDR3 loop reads CSGRQSEETQYF. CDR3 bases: TGCAGCGGAAGACAGTCAGAAGAGACCCAGTACTTC.

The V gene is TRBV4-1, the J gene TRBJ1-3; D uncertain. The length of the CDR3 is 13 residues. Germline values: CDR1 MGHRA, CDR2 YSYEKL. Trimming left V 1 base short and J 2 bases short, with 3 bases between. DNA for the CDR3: TGCGCCAGCAGCCAAGCAGCTGGAAACACCATATATTTT. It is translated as CASSQAAGNTIYF.

The CDR3 DNA is TGTGCCAGCAGTCCTGCCCGGGGGAGGAATTCACCCCTCCACTTT. Its translation is CASSPARGRNSPLHF. This chain joins TRBV2 and TRBJ1-6; a possible D gene is TRBD1 (5 bases). The CDR3 is made up of 15 amino acids. Germline V lookup: CDR1 SNHLY, CDR2 FYNNEI. V dropped 5 bases and J dropped 7 bases, with 15 bases sitting between them.

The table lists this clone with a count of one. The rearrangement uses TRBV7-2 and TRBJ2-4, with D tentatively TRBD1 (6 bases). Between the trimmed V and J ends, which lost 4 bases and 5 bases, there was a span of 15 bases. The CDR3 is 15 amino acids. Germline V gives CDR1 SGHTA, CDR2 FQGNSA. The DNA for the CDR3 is TGTGCCAGCAGCTCATACTGGGGGCTGGAAAACATTCAGTACTTC. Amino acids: CASSSYWGLENIQYF.